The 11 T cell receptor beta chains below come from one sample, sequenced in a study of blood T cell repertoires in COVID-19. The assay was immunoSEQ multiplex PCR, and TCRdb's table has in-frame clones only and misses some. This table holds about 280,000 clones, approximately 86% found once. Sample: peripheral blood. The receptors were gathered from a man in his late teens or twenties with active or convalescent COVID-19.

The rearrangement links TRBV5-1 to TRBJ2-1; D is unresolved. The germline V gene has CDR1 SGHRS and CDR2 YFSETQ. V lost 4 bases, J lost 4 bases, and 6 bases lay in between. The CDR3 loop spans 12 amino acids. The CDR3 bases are TGCGCCAGCAGCGAGGTGTACAATGAGCAGTTCTTC. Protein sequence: CASSEVYNEQFF.

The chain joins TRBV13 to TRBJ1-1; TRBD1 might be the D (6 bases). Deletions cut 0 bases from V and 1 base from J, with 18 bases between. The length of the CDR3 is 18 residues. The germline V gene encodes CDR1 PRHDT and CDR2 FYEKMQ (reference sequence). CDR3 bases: TGTGCCAGCAGCTTAGGCCCATCCTTGGCCAGGGGGAACACTGAAGCTTTCTTT. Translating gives CASSLGPSLARGNTEAFF.

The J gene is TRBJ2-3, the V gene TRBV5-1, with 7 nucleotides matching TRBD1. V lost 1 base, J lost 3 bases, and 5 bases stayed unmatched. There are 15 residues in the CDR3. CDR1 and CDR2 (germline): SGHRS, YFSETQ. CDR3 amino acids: CASSLWGQQTDTQYF. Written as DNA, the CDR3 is TGCGCCAGCAGCTTGTGGGGACAGCAGACAGATACGCAGTATTTT.

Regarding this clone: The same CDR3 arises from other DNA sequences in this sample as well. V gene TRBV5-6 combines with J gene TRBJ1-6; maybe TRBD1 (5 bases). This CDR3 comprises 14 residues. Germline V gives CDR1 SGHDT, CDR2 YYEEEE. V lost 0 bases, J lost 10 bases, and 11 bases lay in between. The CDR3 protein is CASSLGQGLSPLHF. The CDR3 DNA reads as TGTGCCAGCAGCTTGGGGCAGGGTTTATCACCCCTCCACTTT. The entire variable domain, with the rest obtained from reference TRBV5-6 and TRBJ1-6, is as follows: DAGVTQSPTHLIKTRGQQVTLRCSPKSGHDTVSWYQQALGQGPQFIFQYYEEEERQRGNFPDRFSGHQFPNYSSELNVNALLLGDSALYLCASSLGQGLSPLHFGNGTRLTVT.

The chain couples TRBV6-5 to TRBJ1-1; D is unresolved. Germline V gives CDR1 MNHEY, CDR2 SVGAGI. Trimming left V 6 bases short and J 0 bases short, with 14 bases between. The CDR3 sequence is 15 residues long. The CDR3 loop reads CASSLVEVLNTEAFF. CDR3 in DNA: TGTGCCAGCAGCCTGGTGGAGGTCTTGAACACTGAAGCTTTCTTT.

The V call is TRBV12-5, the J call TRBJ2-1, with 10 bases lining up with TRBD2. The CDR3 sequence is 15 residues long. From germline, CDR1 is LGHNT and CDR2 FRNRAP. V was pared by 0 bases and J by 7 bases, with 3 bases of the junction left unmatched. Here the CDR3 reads CASGLVLAGVNEQFF. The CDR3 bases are TGTGCTAGTGGTTTGGTTCTAGCGGGGGTTAATGAGCAGTTCTTC.

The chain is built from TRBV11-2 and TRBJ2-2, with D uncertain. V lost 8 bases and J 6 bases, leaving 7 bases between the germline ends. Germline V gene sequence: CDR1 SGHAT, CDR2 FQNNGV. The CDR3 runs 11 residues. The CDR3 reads CASARAGELFF. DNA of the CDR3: TGTGCCAGCGCACGGGCCGGGGAGCTGTTTTTT.

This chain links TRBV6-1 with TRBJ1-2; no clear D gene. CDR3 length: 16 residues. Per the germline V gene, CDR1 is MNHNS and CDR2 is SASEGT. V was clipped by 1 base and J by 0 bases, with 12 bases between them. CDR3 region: CASSEGMEGTNYGYTF. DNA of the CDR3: TGTGCCAGCAGTGAAGGAATGGAGGGAACTAACTATGGCTACACCTTC.

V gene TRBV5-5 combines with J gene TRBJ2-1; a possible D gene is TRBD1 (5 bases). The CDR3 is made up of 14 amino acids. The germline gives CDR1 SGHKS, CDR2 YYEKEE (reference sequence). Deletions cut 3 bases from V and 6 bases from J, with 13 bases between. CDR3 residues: CASSSWGLGNEQFF. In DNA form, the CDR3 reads TGTGCCAGCAGCTCTTGGGGCCTCGGCAATGAGCAGTTCTTC.

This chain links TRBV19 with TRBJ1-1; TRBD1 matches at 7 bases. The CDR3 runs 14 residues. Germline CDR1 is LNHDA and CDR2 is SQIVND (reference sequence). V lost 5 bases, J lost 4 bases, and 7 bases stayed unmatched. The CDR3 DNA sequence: TGTGCCAGTAGTCTCACAGGGGTCCGCACTGAAGCTTTCTTT. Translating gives CASSLTGVRTEAFF. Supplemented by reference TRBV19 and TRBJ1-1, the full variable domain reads DGGITQSPKYLFRKEGQNVTLSCEQNLNHDAMYWYRQDPGQGLRLIYYSQIVNDFQKGDIAEGYSVSREKKESFPLTVTSAQKNPTAFYLCASSLTGVRTEAFFGQGTRLTVV.

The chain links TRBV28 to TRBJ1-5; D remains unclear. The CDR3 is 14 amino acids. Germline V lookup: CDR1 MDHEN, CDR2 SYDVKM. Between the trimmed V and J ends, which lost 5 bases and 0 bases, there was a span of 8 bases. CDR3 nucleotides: TGTGCCAGCAGTCTATTAATTAGCAATCAGCCCCAGCATTTT. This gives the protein CASSLLISNQPQHF.